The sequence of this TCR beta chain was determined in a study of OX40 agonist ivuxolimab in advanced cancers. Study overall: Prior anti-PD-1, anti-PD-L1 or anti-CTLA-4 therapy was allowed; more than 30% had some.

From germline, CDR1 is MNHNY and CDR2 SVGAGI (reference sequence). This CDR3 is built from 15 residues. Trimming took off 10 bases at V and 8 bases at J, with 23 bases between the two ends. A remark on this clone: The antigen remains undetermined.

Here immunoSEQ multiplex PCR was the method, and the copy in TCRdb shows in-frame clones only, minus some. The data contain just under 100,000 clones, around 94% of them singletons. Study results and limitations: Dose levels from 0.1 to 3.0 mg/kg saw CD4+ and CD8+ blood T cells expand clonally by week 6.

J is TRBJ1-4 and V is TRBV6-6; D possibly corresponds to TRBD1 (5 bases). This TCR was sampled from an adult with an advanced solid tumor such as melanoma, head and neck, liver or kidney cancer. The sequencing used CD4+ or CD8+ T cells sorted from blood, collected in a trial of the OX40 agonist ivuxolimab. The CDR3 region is CATQGAQRGDEKLFF. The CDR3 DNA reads TGTGCCACCCAAGGAGCCCAACGCGGGGACGAAAAACTGTTTTTT.